The 4 T cell receptor beta chains below all came from one sample that was sequenced in a study of OX40 agonist ivuxolimab in advanced cancers. TCRdb keeps only in-frame clones here, not all; method: immunoSEQ multiplex PCR. This sample yields approximately 52,000 clones, of which nearly 85% are seen a single time; 3% to 4.5% belongs to the top ten. Specimen: CD4+ or CD8+ T cells sorted from blood, collected in a trial of the OX40 agonist ivuxolimab. These receptors came from an adult with an advanced solid tumor such as melanoma, head and neck, liver or kidney cancer.

This chain connects TRBV19 to TRBJ2-1; a possible D gene is TRBD2 (5 bases). From germline, CDR1 is LNHDA and CDR2 SQIVND (reference sequence). This CDR3 contains 16 residues. V lost 0 bases and J lost 2, with 11 bases in between. The CDR3 here is CASSIDKSGTYNEQFF. The CDR3 DNA sequence: TGTGCCAGTAGTATAGATAAGAGCGGAACCTACAATGAGCAGTTCTTC.

The chain is built from TRBV6-5 and TRBJ1-1; D is unresolved. The germline V gene has CDR1 MNHEY and CDR2 SVGAGI. Trimming stripped 10 bases from V and 5 bases from J, with 23 bases between. This CDR3 has 15 residues. In nucleotides, the CDR3 is TGTGCCACCTCCGGGGAAGAGGTTAGTTGGACTGAAGCTTTCTTT. Its protein product is CATSGEEVSWTEAFF.

In the case of this clone: The junction departs from the called germline gene at one end, perhaps through a read error. The V call is TRBV15, the J call TRBJ1-2; no clear D gene. Per germline, CDR1 LNHNV and CDR2 YYDKDF (reference sequence). The CDR3 covers 13 residues. CDR3 residues: CATSRDFAGLGSF. DNA for the CDR3: TGTGCCACCAGCAGAGATTTCGCAGGATTGGGGTCCTTC.

This chain links TRBV29-1 with TRBJ2-7, with D unclear. Germline V gene lookup returns CDR1 SQVTM and CDR2 ANQGSEA. The V end was cut by 4 bases, the J end by 4 bases, with 8 bases between. The CDR3 length is 11 residues. CDR3 in DNA: TGCAGCGTTGCAGACAAGTACGAGCAGTACTTC. Translated: CSVADKYEQYF.